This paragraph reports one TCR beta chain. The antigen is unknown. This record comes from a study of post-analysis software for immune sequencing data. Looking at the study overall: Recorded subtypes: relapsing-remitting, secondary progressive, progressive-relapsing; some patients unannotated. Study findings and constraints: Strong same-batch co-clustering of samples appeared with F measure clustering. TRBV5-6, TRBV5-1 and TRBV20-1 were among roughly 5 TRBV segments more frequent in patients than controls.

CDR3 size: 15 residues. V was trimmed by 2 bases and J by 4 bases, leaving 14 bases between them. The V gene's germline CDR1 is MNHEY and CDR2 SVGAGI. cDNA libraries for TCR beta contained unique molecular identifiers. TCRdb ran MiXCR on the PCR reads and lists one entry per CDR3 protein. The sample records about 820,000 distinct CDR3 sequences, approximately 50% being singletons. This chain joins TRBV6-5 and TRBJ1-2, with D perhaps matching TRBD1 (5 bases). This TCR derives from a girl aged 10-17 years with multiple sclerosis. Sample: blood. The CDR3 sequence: CASSYPGGGVYGYTF. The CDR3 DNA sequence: TGTGCCAGCAGTTACCCCGGTGGGGGGGTCTATGGCTACACCTTC.